The rows below give T cell receptor beta chains drawn from one sample of a study of T cell changes during pregnancy in multiple sclerosis. Sequencing was performed with immunoSEQ multiplex PCR; in TCRdb, only in-frame clones are kept and a portion is missing. This sample has 20,000 to 25,000 clones, with approximately 87% found just once. The material was CD8+ T cells from peripheral blood mononuclear cells, obtained before pregnancy. These receptors originate from a female donor with multiple sclerosis, enrolled in a pregnancy study. The CDR3 runs from the conserved cysteine through the conserved F or W. A D gene is named only where the DNA matches it firmly. Clone size appears in some rows only: once, few, many, or a class for an expanded clone.

>TRBV5-4|TRBJ2-1|TRBD1|-
CASSLQGVSYNEQFF
TGTGCCAGCAGCTTGCAGGGGGTATCCTACAATGAGCAGTTCTTC
>TRBV6-5|TRBJ2-7|-|once
CASSPTSLEYEQYF
TGTGCCAGCAGTCCTACCAGCCTAGAGTACGAGCAGTACTTC
>TRBV7-9|TRBJ1-2|-|-
CASSLDGSWYYGYTF
TGTGCCAGCAGCTTAGATGGGAGTTGGTACTATGGCTACACCTTC
>TRBV28|TRBJ2-5|-|-
CASSLNLAETQYF
TGTGCCAGCAGTTTAAACCTTGCGGAGACCCAGTACTTC
>TRBV30|TRBJ1-2|-|-
CAWSVLIEGGYTF
TGTGCCTGGAGTGTACTAATAGAAGGTGGCTACACCTTC
>TRBV5-1|TRBJ1-2|-|-
CASSPGTGDNYGYTF
TGCGCCAGCAGCCCTGGGACGGGAGATAACTATGGCTACACCTTC
>TRBV4-1|TRBJ1-2|-|-
CASSPTDNLNYGYTF
TGCGCCAGCAGCCCGACAGATAACCTTAACTATGGCTACACCTTC
>TRBV10-3|TRBJ2-2|-|-
CAISGQANTGELFF
TGTGCCATCAGTGGACAAGCGAACACCGGGGAGCTGTTTTTT
>TRBV11-3|TRBJ2-1|-|-
CASSFNLPGSSYNEQFF
TGTGCCAGCAGCTTCAACCTCCCCGGGAGCTCCTACAATGAGCAGTTCTTC
>TRBV5-6|TRBJ2-1|TRBD2|once
CASSLEWTSVDEQFF
TGTGCCAGCAGCTTGGAGTGGACTAGCGTGGATGAGCAGTTCTTC
>TRBV9|TRBJ2-1|-|-
CASSVEGWGSYNEQFF
TGTGCCAGCAGCGTAGAGGGCTGGGGCAGTTACAATGAGCAGTTCTTC
>TRBV6-4|TRBJ2-1|TRBD2|-
CASSPAPAGVHEQFF
TGTGCCAGCTCCCCTGCCCCAGCGGGAGTCCATGAGCAGTTCTTC
>TRBV9|TRBJ1-2|TRBD1|-
CASSITGTGDNYGYTF
TGTGCCAGCAGCATCACCGGGACAGGGGACAACTATGGCTACACCTTC
>TRBV9|TRBJ2-5|-|-
CASSETQGYGTQYF
TGTGCCAGCAGCGAGACACAGGGATACGGGACCCAGTACTTC
>TRBV29-1|TRBJ1-1|-|once
CSVEGGPGDTEAFF
TGCAGCGTTGAGGGGGGGCCCGGGGACACTGAAGCTTTCTTT
>TRBV5-1|TRBJ1-2|-|-
CASSQRTPGRFHYGYTF
TGCGCCAGCAGCCAGCGGACCCCCGGGAGGTTTCACTATGGCTACACCTTC
>TRBV13|TRBJ2-1|-|-
CASSLRGGSGNEQFF
TGTGCCAGCAGCTTGAGGGGGGGAAGTGGCAATGAGCAGTTCTTC
>TRBV5-1|TRBJ1-1|-|-
CASSPGARNTEAFF
TGCGCCAGCAGCCCAGGGGCGCGAAACACTGAAGCTTTCTTT
>TRBV11-3|TRBJ2-2|-|-
CASSERTHSGELFF
TGTGCCAGCAGCGAGAGGACACATAGCGGGGAGCTGTTTTTT
>TRBV2|TRBJ1-1|-|-
CASSVWGGANEAFF
TGTGCCAGCAGTGTCTGGGGGGGGGCGAATGAAGCTTTCTTT
>TRBV6-1|TRBJ2-3|TRBD2|-
CASSGRLAGVDTQYF
TGTGCCAGCAGTGGGAGACTAGCGGGAGTAGATACGCAGTATTTT
>TRBV6-1|TRBJ2-7|TRBD2|-
CASSELAGEEDEQYF
TGTGCCAGCAGTGAACTAGCGGGAGAGGAGGACGAGCAGTACTTC
>TRBV6-4|TRBJ2-1|TRBD2|-
CASSDSNGRANEQFF
TGTGCCAGCAGTGACTCTAACGGGAGGGCCAATGAGCAGTTCTTC
>TRBV5-6|TRBJ2-7|TRBD2|-
CASSKGLAGTTVEQYF
TGTGCCAGCAGCAAGGGACTAGCGGGGACTACGGTCGAGCAGTACTTC
>TRBV7-9|TRBJ1-3|TRBD1|-
CASSWEGTGLDTIYF
TGTGCCAGCAGCTGGGAAGGGACAGGGTTGGACACCATATATTTT
>TRBV9|TRBJ2-7|-|-
CASSVLPVGGAGDPYEQYF
TGTGCCAGCAGCGTACTCCCGGTCGGTGGAGCAGGGGACCCTTACGAGCAGTACTTC
>TRBV5-1|TRBJ2-3|-|-
CASRTGVGWDTQYF
TGCGCCAGCAGGACGGGGGTAGGTTGGGATACGCAGTATTTT
>TRBV6-5|TRBJ1-2|-|few
CASGEDYGYTF
TGTGCCAGCGGGGAGGACTATGGCTACACCTTC
>TRBV16|TRBJ2-7|-|-
CASSQWAAGMAYEQYF
TGTGCCAGCAGCCAATGGGCAGCAGGGATGGCCTACGAGCAGTACTTC
>TRBV6-4|TRBJ2-5|TRBD1|-
CASSEGTGTFETQYF
TGTGCCAGCAGTGAAGGGACAGGGACCTTCGAGACCCAGTACTTC